The entry below describes one TCR beta chain. In the original workflow: Reference gene primer amplification gave nucleated cell count estimates. Measured with immunoSEQ multiplex PCR; TCRdb has only the in-frame clones, and not every one. The V and J calls and clone size come from that table; D and trimming were worked out from the DNA. Of some 140,000 clones listed, roughly 78% are singletons. These data belong to a study of blood T cell repertoires in COVID-19. With 8 bases removed from V and 3 bases from J, the gap between germline ends came to 13 bases. The CDR3 spans 13 residues. CDR1 and CDR2 (germline): MDHEN, SYDVKM.

The sequenced material came from peripheral blood. The sequence came from an elderly man with acute or convalescent COVID-19. The V gene is TRBV28, the J gene TRBJ1-2; possibly TRBD1 for D (5 bases). Here the CDR3 reads CASRDFGDYGYTF. The CDR3 DNA reads as TGTGCCAGCCGGGACTTCGGGGACTATGGCTACACCTTC.